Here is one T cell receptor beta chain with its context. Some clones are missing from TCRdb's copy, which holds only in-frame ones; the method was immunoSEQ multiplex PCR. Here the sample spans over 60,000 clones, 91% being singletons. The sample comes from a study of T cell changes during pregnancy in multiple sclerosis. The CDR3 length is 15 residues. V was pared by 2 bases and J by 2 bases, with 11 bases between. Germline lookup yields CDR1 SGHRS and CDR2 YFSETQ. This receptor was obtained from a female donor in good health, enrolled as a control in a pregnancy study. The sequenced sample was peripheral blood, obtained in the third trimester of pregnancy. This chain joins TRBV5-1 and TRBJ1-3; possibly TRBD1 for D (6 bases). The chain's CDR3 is CASSLGGDTGNTIYF. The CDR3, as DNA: TGCGCCAGCAGCTTAGGGGGGGACACTGGAAACACCATATATTTT.